This TCR beta chain was obtained from a study of blood T cell repertoires in COVID-19. The germline V gene has CDR1 SGHNT and CDR2 YYREEE (reference sequence). This CDR3 has 14 amino acids. The V end lost 0 bases, the J end lost 3 bases, and 9 bases lay between the germline ends. Clones were read by immunoSEQ multiplex PCR, and TCRdb kept only the in-frame ones, dropping some. Found here are under 450,000 clones, about four fifths of them singletons; the top ten hold approximately 5.4%. Participants, about 18 to 90 years old, spanned about two dozen US areas. Self-reported history from a screening survey and questionnaire set each donor's cohort.

The receptor's source is a woman in her fifties or sixties who had recovered from COVID-19. The rearrangement joins TRBV5-4 to TRBJ1-2, with D uncertain. Sequencing used PBMCs or T cells enriched from blood (not recorded which). This CDR3 is CASSLANYHYGYTF. The CDR3 DNA sequence: TGTGCCAGCAGCTTGGCGAACTACCACTATGGCTACACCTTC.